The present T cell receptor beta chain was sequenced within a study of T cell changes during pregnancy in multiple sclerosis. This clone has only one observation. Here immunoSEQ multiplex PCR was the method, and the copy in TCRdb shows in-frame clones only, minus some. Among 90,000 to 120,000 clones listed, roughly 92% were seen once. The CDR3 runs 14 residues. Trimming removed 6 bases from V and 0 bases from J; junction bases left unmatched: 5. From germline, CDR1 is MNHNY and CDR2 SVGAGI (reference sequence). The clonotype originates from a female donor in good health, enrolled as a control in a pregnancy study. The rearrangement links TRBV6-6 to TRBJ2-7; 7 positions agree with TRBD1. This specimen was peripheral blood, taken in the third trimester of pregnancy. CDR3 coding DNA: TGTGCCAGCAGGACCCACAGGGGCTCCTACGAGCAGTACTTC. It translates to CASRTHRGSYEQYF.